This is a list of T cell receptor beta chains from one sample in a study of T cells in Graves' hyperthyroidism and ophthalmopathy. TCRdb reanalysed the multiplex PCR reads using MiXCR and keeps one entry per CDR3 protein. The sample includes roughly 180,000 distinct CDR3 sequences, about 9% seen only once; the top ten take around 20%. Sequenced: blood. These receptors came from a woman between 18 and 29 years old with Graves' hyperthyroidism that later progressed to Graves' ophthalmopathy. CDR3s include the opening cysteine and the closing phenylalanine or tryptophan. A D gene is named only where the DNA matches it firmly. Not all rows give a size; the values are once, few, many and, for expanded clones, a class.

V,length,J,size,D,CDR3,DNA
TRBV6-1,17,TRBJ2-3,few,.,CASSLGLAIGSTDTQYF,TGTGCCAGCAGCCTTGGGCTAGCGATAGGGAGCACAGATACGCAGTATTTT
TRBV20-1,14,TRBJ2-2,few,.,CSARDYANTGELFF,TGCAGTGCTAGAGATTATGCGAACACCGGGGAGCTGTTTTTT
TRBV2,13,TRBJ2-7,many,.,CASIGGAGYEQYF,TGTGCCAGCATAGGAGGGGCGGGCTACGAGCAGTACTTC
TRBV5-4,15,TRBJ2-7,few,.,CASSNKTDFAGEQYF,TGTGCCAGCAGCAACAAGACAGATTTCGCGGGCGAGCAGTACTTC
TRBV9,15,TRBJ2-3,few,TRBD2,CASSVGGLASDTQYF,TGTGCCAGCAGCGTAGGGGGACTAGCATCCGATACGCAGTATTTT
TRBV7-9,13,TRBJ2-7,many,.,CASSPTPSYEQYF,TGTGCCAGCAGCCCCACTCCTTCCTACGAGCAGTACTTC
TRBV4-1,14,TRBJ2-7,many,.,CASSQGPGAAEQYF,TGCGCCAGCAGCCAAGGCCCGGGAGCAGCCGAGCAGTACTTC
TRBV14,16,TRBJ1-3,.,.,CASSQGRSLGGNTIYF,TGTGCCAGCAGCCAAGGCCGATCATTGGGGGGAAACACCATATATTTT
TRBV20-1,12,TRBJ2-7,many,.,CSAPTDNYEQYF,TGCAGTGCCCCGACAGACAATTACGAGCAGTACTTC
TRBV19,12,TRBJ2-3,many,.,CASTGEFETQYF,TGTGCCAGCACCGGGGAGTTTGAGACGCAGTATTTT
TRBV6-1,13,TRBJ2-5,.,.,CASSDLVRETQYF,TGTGCCAGCAGTGATTTAGTCAGAGAGACCCAGTACTTC
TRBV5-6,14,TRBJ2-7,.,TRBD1,CASSPGTGIHEQYF,TGTGCCAGCAGCCCCGGGACAGGGATCCACGAGCAGTACTTC
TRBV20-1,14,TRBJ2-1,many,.,CSARGLAAYNEQFF,TGCAGTGCTAGAGGGCTAGCCGCGTACAATGAGCAGTTCTTC
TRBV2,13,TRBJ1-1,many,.,CASSEEVHTEAFF,TGTGCCAGCAGTGAAGAGGTTCACACTGAAGCTTTCTTT
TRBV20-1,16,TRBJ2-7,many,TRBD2,CSANLAGSTYSYEQYF,TGCAGTGCGAACCTAGCGGGATCGACCTATTCCTACGAGCAGTACTTC
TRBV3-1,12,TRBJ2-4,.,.,CASKDSKNIQYF,TGTGCCAGCAAGGACAGCAAAAACATTCAGTACTTC
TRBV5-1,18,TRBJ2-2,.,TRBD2,CASSPRFLGGSGAGELFF,TGCGCCAGCAGCCCGCGTTTTCTGGGCGGGAGCGGAGCCGGGGAGCTGTTTTTT
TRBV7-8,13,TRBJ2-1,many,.,CASSLGPYNEQFF,TGTGCCAGCAGCCTCGGACCCTACAATGAGCAGTTCTTC
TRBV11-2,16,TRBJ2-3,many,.,CASSLGLGPRGDTQYF,TGTGCCAGCAGCTTAGGTTTGGGACCGAGGGGAGATACGCAGTATTTT
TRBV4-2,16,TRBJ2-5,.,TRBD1,CASSQARGQGAETQYF,TGTGCCAGCAGCCAAGCCCGAGGACAGGGGGCAGAGACCCAGTACTTC
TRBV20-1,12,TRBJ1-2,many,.,CSATGTRYGYTF,TGCAGTGCTACAGGGACCCGCTATGGCTACACCTTC
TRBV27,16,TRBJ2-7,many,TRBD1,CASSLLTGTGLREQYF,TGTGCCAGCAGTTTATTGACCGGGACAGGTTTAAGGGAGCAGTACTTC
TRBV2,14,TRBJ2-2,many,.,CASMYSSNTGELFF,TGTGCCAGCATGTACAGCTCGAACACCGGGGAGCTGTTTTTT
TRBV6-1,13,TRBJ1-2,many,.,CASSALHNYGYTF,TGTGCCAGCAGTGCCCTCCATAACTATGGCTACACCTTC
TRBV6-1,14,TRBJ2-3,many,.,CASSSSGGRNTQYF,TGTGCCAGCAGTTCATCCGGGGGGCGGAATACGCAGTATTTT
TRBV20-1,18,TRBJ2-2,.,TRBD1,CSARPPPGTGRGTGELFF,TGCAGTGCTAGACCACCTCCAGGGACAGGGAGGGGCACCGGGGAGCTGTTTTTT
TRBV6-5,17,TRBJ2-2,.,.,CASSYGGPSLNTGELFF,TGTGCCAGCAGTTACGGGGGGCCGTCCCTGAACACCGGGGAGCTGTTTTTT
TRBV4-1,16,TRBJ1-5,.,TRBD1,CASGSRQGQGDQPQHF,TGCGCCAGCGGCTCCCGACAGGGGCAAGGGGATCAGCCCCAGCATTTT
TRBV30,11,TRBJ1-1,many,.,CAWSVGSGAFF,TGTGCCTGGAGTGTAGGATCCGGAGCTTTCTTT
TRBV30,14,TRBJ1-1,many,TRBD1,CAWEQGPSNTEAFF,TGTGCCTGGGAACAGGGGCCATCGAACACTGAAGCTTTCTTT
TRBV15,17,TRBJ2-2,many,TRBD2,CATSRAVLAARTGELFF,TGTGCCACCAGCAGAGCTGTCCTAGCGGCCCGAACCGGGGAGCTGTTTTTT
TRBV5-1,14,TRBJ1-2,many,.,CASSSEGTNYGYTF,TGCGCCAGCAGTTCGGAGGGGACGAACTATGGCTACACCTTC
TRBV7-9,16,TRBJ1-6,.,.,CASSRDRRGRNSPLHF,TGTGCCAGCAGCCGAGATCGCAGGGGAAGGAATTCACCCCTCCACTTT
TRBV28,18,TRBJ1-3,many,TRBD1,CASSLRQGPVLSGNTIYF,TGTGCCAGCAGTCTAAGACAGGGTCCCGTCCTCTCTGGAAACACCATATATTTT
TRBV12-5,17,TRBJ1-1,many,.,CASGLWTPGHTNTEAFF,TGTGCTAGTGGTTTGTGGACACCGGGACACACGAACACTGAAGCTTTCTTT
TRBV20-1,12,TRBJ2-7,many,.,CSARESVRAQYF,TGCAGTGCTCGTGAAAGTGTTCGGGCCCAGTACTTC
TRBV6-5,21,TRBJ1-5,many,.,CASSYSTVPDHGGYSNQPQHF,TGTGCCAGCAGTTACTCGACCGTCCCGGACCATGGGGGTTATAGCAATCAGCCCCAGCATTTT
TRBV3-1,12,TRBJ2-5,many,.,CASSPRKETQYF,TGTGCCAGCAGCCCCCGCAAAGAGACCCAGTACTTC
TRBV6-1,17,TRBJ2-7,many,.,CASSTRLGAGPLGEQYF,TGTGCCAGCAGTACTCGCCTAGGGGCGGGTCCCCTCGGCGAGCAGTACTTC
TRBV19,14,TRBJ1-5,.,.,CAGSISRVNQPQHF,TGTGCCGGTAGTATATCGAGAGTCAATCAGCCCCAGCATTTT
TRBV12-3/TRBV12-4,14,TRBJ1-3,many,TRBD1,CASRRTGSGNTIYF,TGTGCCAGCAGACGGACAGGGTCTGGAAACACCATATATTTT
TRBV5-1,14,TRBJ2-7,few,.,CASSLLQRSYEQYF,TGCGCCAGCAGCTTGTTACAGCGCTCCTACGAGCAGTACTTC
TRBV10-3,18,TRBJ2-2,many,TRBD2,CAITAKVGTSVNTGELFF,TGTGCCATCACTGCTAAGGTCGGGACTAGCGTTAACACCGGGGAGCTGTTTTTT
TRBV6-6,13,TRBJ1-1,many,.,CASSYLQHTEAFF,TGTGCCAGCAGTTACTTACAGCACACTGAAGCTTTCTTT
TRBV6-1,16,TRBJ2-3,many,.,CASTKYDPVKADTQYF,TGTGCCAGCACCAAGTATGACCCGGTAAAGGCAGATACGCAGTATTTT
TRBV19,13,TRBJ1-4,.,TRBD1,CASSKGTDEKLFF,TGTGCCAGTAGTAAGGGGACAGACGAAAAACTGTTTTTT
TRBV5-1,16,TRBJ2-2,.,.,CASSSLGTDGTGELFF,TGCGCCAGCAGCTCCCTCGGGACCGATGGCACCGGGGAGCTGTTTTTT
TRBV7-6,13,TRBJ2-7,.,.,CASSFDSSYEQYF,TGTGCCAGCAGCTTTGACAGCTCCTACGAGCAGTACTTC
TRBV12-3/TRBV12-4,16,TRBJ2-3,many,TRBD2,CASSLMAGGPGDTQYF,TGTGCCAGCAGTTTAATGGCGGGAGGGCCGGGGGATACGCAGTATTTT
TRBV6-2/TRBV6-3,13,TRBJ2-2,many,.,CASSSTEVGELFF,TGTGCCAGCAGTTCGACGGAAGTCGGGGAGCTGTTTTTT
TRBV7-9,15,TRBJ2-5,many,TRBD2,CASSFPRLAGETQYF,TGTGCCAGCAGTTTTCCCAGACTAGCAGGAGAGACCCAGTACTTC
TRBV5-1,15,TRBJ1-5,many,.,CASSLGGLHNQPQHF,TGCGCCAGCAGCTTGGGGGGACTTCACAATCAGCCCCAGCATTTT
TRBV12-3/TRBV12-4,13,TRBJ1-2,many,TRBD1,CASNLDRGRGYTF,TGTGCCAGCAACCTCGACAGGGGACGTGGCTACACCTTC
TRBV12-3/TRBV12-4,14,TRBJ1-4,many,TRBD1,CASSAVGTGDELFF,TGTGCCAGCAGTGCCGTGGGGACAGGGGATGAACTGTTTTTT
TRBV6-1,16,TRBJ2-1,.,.,CASSPLGLSSYNEQFF,TGTGCCAGCAGTCCTCTCGGGCTGAGCTCCTACAATGAGCAGTTCTTC
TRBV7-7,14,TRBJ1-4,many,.,CASSLVIGDEKLFF,TGTGCCAGCAGCTTAGTAATTGGAGATGAAAAACTGTTTTTT
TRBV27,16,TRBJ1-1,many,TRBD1,CASRWAGGTMNTEAFF,TGTGCCAGCAGGTGGGCAGGGGGCACTATGAACACTGAAGCTTTCTTT